One sample yielded the 3 T cell receptor beta chains listed below, sequenced in a study of shared clonotypes between healthy human individuals. Using immunoSEQ multiplex PCR, the repertoire was profiled, and TCRdb retains in-frame clones only, with some absent. Here the sample spans 2 million to 2.5 million clones, approximately 93% being singletons. The specimen sequenced was naive CD4+ T cells from PBMCs. Subset specified: CD45RA+ positively selected. The source is a man between 18 and 35 years old in good health. Some clones in this sample may be carry-over from other donors' samples.

The rearrangement uses TRBV7-2 and TRBJ2-7; 7 bases align to TRBD2. Germline loops: CDR1 SGHTA, CDR2 FQGNSA. There are 16 residues in the CDR3. Unmatched junction bases numbered 11, after V lost 2 bases and J lost 4 bases. The chain's CDR3 is CASSLTATKGGYEQYF. CDR3 in DNA: TGTGCCAGCAGCTTAACGGCAACCAAGGGAGGGTACGAGCAGTACTTC. Supplemented by reference TRBV7-2 and TRBJ2-7, the full variable domain reads GAGVSQSPSNKVTEKGKDVELRCDPISGHTALYWYRQSLGQGLEFLIYFQGNSAPDKSGLPSDRFSAERTGGSVSTLTIQRTQQEDSAVYLCASSLTATKGGYEQYFGPGTRLTVT.

J is TRBJ1-2 and V is TRBV4-1, with D possibly being TRBD1 (5 bases). The germline V gene has CDR1 MGHRA and CDR2 YSYEKL. This CDR3 has 14 amino acids. With 3 bases removed from V and 4 bases from J, the gap between germline ends came to 12 bases. The CDR3 reads CASSQGHGGYGYTF. The DNA for the CDR3 is TGCGCCAGCAGCCAGGGGCACGGGGGCTATGGCTACACCTTC.

V usage is TRBV7-2 and J usage is TRBJ1-5; no clear D. Germline V gives CDR1 SGHTA, CDR2 FQGNSA. The CDR3 consists of 17 residues. The V end was cut by 0 bases, the J end by 4 bases, with 16 bases between. The CDR3 region has the DNA TGTGCCAGCAGCTTAGCTATTCGGGAGGCAGGAAATCAGCCCCAGCATTTT. Its protein is CASSLAIREAGNQPQHF.